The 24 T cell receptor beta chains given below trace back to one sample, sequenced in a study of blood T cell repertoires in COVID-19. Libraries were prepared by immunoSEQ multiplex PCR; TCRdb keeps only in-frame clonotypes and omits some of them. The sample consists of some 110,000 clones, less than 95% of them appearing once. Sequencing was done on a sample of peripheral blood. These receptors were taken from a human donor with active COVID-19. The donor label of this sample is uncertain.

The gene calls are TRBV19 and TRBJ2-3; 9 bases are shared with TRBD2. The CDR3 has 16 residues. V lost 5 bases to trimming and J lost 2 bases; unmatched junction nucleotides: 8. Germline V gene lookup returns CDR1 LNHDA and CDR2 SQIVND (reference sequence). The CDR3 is CASSPAGTSYTDTQYF. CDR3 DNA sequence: TGTGCCAGTAGTCCTGCCGGGACTAGCTACACAGATACGCAGTATTTT. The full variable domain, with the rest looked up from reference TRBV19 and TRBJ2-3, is DGGITQSPKYLFRKEGQNVTLSCEQNLNHDAMYWYRQDPGQGLRLIYYSQIVNDFQKGDIAEGYSVSREKKESFPLTVTSAQKNPTAFYLCASSPAGTSYTDTQYFGPGTRLTVL.

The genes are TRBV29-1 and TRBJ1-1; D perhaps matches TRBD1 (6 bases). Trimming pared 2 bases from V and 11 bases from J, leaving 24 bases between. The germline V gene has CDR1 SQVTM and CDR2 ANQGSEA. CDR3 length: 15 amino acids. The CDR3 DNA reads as TGCAGCGTTGAAATCATAGACAGGACCGGGATCGGGGCTTTCTTT. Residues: CSVEIIDRTGIGAFF. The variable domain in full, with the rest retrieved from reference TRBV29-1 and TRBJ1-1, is SAVISQKPSRDICQRGTSLTIQCQVDSQVTMMFWYRQQPGQSLTLIATANQGSEATYESGFVIDKFPISRPNLTFSTLTVSNMSPEDSSIYLCSVEIIDRTGIGAFFGQGTRLTVV.

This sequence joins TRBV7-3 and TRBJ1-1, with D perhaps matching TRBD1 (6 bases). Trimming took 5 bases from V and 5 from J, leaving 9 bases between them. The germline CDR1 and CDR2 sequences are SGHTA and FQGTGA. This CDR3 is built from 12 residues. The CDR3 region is CASSGGGTEAFF. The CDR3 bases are TGTGCCAGCAGCGGGGGCGGAACTGAAGCTTTCTTT.

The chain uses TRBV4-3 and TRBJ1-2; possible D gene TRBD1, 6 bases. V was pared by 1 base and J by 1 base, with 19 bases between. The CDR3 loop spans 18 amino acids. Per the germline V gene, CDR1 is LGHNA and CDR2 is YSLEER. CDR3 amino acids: CASSQGLAGAQGNYGYTF. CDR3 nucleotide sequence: TGCGCCAGCAGCCAAGGATTGGCAGGGGCCCAAGGTAACTATGGCTACACCTTC.

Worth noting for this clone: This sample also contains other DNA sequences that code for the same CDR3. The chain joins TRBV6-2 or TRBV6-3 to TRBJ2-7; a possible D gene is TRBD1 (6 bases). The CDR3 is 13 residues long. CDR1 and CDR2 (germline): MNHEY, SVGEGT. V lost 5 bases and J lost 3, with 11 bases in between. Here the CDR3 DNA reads TGTGCCAGCAGTCCCGGGACAAACTACGAGCAGTACTTC. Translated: CASSPGTNYEQYF.

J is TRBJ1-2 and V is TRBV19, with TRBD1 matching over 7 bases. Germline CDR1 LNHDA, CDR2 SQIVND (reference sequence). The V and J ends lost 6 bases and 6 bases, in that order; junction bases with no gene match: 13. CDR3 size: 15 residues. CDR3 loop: CASRWLGTVDDGYTF. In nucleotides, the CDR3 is TGTGCCAGTAGATGGTTGGGGACAGTGGACGATGGCTACACCTTC.

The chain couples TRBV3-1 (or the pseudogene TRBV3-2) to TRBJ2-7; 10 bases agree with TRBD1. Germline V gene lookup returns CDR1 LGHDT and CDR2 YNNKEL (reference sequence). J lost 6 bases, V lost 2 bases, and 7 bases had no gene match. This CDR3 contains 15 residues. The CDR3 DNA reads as TGTGCCAGCAGCCAAAACGCGGGACAGGGGTCCGAGCAGTACTTC. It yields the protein CASSQNAGQGSEQYF.

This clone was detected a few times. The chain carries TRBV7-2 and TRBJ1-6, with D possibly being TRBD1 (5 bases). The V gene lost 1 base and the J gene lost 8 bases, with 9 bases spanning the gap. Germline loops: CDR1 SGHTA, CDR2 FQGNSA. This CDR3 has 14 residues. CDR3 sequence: CASSLGGVDSPLHF. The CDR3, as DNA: TGTGCCAGCAGCTTAGGGGGGGTGGATTCACCCCTCCACTTT.

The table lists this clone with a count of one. CDR3 sequence (DNA): TGTGCCACAAACGACAGGGTGAACACTGAAGCTTTCTTT. Amino acids: CATNDRVNTEAFF. V and J are TRBV18 and TRBJ1-1; 7 bases match TRBD1. Germline V gene sequence: CDR1 KGHSH, CDR2 LQKENI. This CDR3 has 13 amino acids. Trimming at V came to 10 bases and at J to 0 bases, leaving 5 bases not matched to a gene.

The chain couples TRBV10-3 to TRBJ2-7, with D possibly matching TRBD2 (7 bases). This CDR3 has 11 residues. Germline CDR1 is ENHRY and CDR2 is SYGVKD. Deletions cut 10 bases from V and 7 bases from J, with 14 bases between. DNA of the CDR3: TGTGCCAGCGCGGGGGCAGATGAGCAGTACTTC. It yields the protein CASAGADEQYF.

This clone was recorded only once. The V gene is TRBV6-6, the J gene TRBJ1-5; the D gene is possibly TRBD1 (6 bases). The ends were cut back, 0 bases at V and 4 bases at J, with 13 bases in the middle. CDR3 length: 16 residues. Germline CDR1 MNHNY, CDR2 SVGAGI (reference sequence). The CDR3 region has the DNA TGTGCCAGCAGTTACTCGTTGGCGGGGGCTAATCAGCCCCAGCATTTT. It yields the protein CASSYSLAGANQPQHF.

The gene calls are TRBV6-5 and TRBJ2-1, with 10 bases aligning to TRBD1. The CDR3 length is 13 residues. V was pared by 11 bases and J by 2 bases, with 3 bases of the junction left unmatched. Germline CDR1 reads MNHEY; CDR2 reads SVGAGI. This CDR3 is CAGGQGAYNEQFF. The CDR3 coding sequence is TGTGCCGGAGGACAGGGGGCCTACAATGAGCAGTTCTTC.

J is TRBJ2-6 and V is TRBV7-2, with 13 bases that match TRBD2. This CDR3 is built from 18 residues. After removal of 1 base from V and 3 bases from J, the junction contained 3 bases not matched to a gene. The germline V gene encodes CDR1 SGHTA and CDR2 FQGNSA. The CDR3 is CASSLGLAGGIGANVLTF. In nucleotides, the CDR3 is TGTGCCAGCAGCTTAGGACTAGCGGGGGGTATTGGGGCCAACGTCCTGACTTTC.

In DNA form, the CDR3 reads TGTGCCAGCTCAGACAGGTTTCCAAACACTGAAGCTTTCTTT. Translating it yields CASSDRFPNTEAFF. The V gene is TRBV18, the J gene TRBJ1-1; D might be TRBD1 (6 bases). The CDR3 is 14 amino acids. V lost 5 bases and J 2 bases, leaving 12 bases between the germline ends. Germline assignment: CDR1 KGHSH and CDR2 LQKENI.

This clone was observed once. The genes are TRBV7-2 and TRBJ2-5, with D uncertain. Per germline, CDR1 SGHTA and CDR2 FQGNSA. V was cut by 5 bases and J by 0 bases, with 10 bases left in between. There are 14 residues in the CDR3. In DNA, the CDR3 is TGTGCCAGCAGCGGGTGGGCAGACCAAGAGACCCAGTACTTC. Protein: CASSGWADQETQYF.

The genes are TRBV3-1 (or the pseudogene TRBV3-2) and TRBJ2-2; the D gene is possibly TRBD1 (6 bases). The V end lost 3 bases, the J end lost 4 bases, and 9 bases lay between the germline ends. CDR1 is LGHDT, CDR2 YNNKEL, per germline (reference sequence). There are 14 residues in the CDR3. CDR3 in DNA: TGTGCCAGCAGCCAGGGGGCCGGCACCGGGGAGCTGTTTTTT. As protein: CASSQGAGTGELFF.

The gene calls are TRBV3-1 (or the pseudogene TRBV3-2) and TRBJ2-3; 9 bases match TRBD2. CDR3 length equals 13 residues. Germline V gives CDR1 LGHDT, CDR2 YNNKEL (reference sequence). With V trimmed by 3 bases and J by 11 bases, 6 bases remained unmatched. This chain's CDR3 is CASSHVLLAGQYF. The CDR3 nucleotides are TGTGCCAGCAGCCACGTTCTACTAGCGGGGCAGTATTTT.

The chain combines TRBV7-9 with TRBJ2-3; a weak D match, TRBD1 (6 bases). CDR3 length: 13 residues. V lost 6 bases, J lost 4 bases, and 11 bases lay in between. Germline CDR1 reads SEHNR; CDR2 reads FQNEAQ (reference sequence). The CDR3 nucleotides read TGTGCCAGCAGGGACAGCCGTGCAGATACGCAGTATTTT. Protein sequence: CASRDSRADTQYF.

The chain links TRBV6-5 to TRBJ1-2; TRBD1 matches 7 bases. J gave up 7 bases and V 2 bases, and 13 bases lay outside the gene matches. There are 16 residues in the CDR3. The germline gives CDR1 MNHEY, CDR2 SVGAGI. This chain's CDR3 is CASSYMKGQSTGGYTF. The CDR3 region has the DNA TGTGCCAGCAGTTACATGAAGGGACAGAGCACGGGTGGCTACACCTTC.

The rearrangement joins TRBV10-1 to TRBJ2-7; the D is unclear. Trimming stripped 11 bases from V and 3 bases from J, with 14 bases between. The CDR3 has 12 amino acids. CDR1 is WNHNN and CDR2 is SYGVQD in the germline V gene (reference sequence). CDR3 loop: CAGHFGLYEQYF. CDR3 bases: TGCGCCGGGCACTTCGGCCTCTACGAGCAGTACTTC.

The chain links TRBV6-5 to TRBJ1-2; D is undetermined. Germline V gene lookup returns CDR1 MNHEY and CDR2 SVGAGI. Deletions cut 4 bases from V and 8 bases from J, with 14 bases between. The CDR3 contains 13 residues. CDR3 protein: CASSSREYWGYTF. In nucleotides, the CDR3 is TGTGCCAGCAGTTCCCGGGAATATTGGGGCTACACCTTC.

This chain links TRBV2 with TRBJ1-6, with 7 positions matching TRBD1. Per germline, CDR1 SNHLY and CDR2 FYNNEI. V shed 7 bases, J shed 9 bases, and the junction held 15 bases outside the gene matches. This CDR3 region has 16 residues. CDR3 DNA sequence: TGTGCCAGCAAACACCGACAGGGCGCGGCTGGTTCACCCCTCCACTTT. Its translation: CASKHRQGAAGSPLHF.

The CDR3 DNA reads as TGTGCCAGCAGCTTAGAACCCACAACAGATACGCAGTATTTT. Its protein is CASSLEPTTDTQYF. The J gene is TRBJ2-3, the V gene TRBV7-8, with D uncertain. V lost 1 base, J lost 3 bases, and 8 bases lay in between. The CDR3 is 14 amino acids. Germline-derived CDR1 and CDR2 are SGHVS and FQNEAQ. The entire variable domain, with the rest obtained from reference TRBV7-8 and TRBJ2-3, is as follows: GAGVSQSPRYKVAKRGQDVALRCDPISGHVSLFWYQQALGQGPEFLTYFQNEAQLDKSGLPSDRFFAERPEGSVSTLKIQRTQQEDSAVYLCASSLEPTTDTQYFGPGTRLTVL.

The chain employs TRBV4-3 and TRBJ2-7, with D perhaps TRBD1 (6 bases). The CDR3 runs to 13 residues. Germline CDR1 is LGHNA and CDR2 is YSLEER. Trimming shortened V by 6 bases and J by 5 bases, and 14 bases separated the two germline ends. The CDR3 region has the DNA TGCGCCAGCAGTCCGGACAGTGGAAACGAGCAGTACTTC. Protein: CASSPDSGNEQYF.